The clone carrying this TCR beta chain was counted only a few times. Its antigen is as yet unknown. These data are taken from a study of T cells in Graves' hyperthyroidism and ophthalmopathy. There were TCR beta CDR3 regions amplified from RNA transcripts. HTBI primers were the set used in a first-round RT-PCR of the TCR CDR3. Each CDR3 protein is one row after TCRdb ran MiXCR on the multiplex PCR reads. The data show a few hundred thousand distinct CDR3 sequences, about 45% seen once. Whole-study results and caveats: Blood also showed most of the thyroid clonotypes that were expanded above 0.001. Using 13 V-J features, a model discriminated ophthalmopathy from stable hyperthyroidism.

Lactation, pregnancy, other autoimmune disease or uncontrolled infection excluded patients. There are 15 residues in the CDR3. Germline V CDR1 and CDR2: MNHEY, SVGAGI. V dropped 10 bases and J dropped 7; count of bases not matched to a gene: 13. V usage is TRBV6-5 and J usage is TRBJ1-5; 10 nucleotides line up with TRBD1. The specimen was peripheral blood or thyroid tissue (not recorded which). The source of this sequence is an adult woman with Graves' disease, either hyperthyroidism or ophthalmopathy (not recorded which). CDR3 bases: TGTGCCATCAGCCAAGGGACAGGGGACTTCCAGCCCCAGCATTTT. Residues: CAISQGTGDFQPQHF.